The entry that follows covers one T cell receptor (beta chain) sequence. Its antigen remains unidentified. No base-level quality is on record; no much larger clone is a single base apart. The donors were included in the validation cohort of approximately 120 subjects, a group kept apart from the approximately 690-subject first cohort. V and J lose 3 bases and 2 bases, and a span of 13 bases separates them. CDR1 and CDR2 are drawn from the germline V gene: MDHEN, SYDVKM. Including the terminal cysteine and phenylalanine, the CDR3 comprises 15 residues. The only DNA kept is the CDR3, 45 bases in frame from the first base. The entry originates in a study of cytomegalovirus exposure and HLA in healthy donors (dated by TCRdb to about 2017). Notes on the research overall: The roughly 650 repertoires of the first cohort and the approximately 110 validation repertoires were produced on the same platform, according to a later analysis. High-throughput TCR immunosequencing, statistical association of individual TCRs with disease status, and machine learning were combined to predict cytomegalovirus infection status. Besides the first cohort of under 700 subjects, a separate validation cohort made up of roughly 130 different subjects was used. The study aimed to test whether signatures of past pathogen exposure could be identified by cataloging public T cell receptors.

Paper-wide results and their limitations: A few of the identified cytomegalovirus-associated TCR beta chains were confirmed in vitro to be specific for cytomegalovirus antigens. The study gave a list of around 170 TCR beta chains associated with cytomegalovirus. According to the authors, the approach could potentially be generalized to other disease states and immunological phenotypes. Most TCR sequences were seen in very few donors, while some public TCRs were found in many individuals. A later analysis lacked HLA typing for the validation cohort, so it scored co-occurrence in that cohort across all 110 or so repertoires. In both the original and validation cohorts, the classifier was reported to diagnose cytomegalovirus status with high specificity and sensitivity. Subsequent analysis determined that TCRs grouped into clusters in the first cohort also showed a tendency toward co-occurrence across the roughly 110 validation repertoires, and approximately 93% of cluster scores exceeded 0.

The library relied on the immunoSEQ multiplex PCR assay. Turning to the authors' computational methods: A statistical classification framework was built to diagnose cytomegalovirus status from the catalog of TCR beta chain sequences. Imported from immuneACCESS, the table was reduced by TCRdb to in-frame sequences with V and J called. These copies leave out some clones; in studies compared against another copy, an unresolved V gene accounts for under half, and the cause of the remainder is not known. That table supplies the V and J calls and clone size; D and trimming were determined from the DNA. The table for this sample lists about 65,000 clones; under 95% of them were counted only once. The leading ten clones occupy roughly 1.3% of the sample.

Sequenced: PBMCs. The sequence was collected from a young woman in good health and CMV-seronegative. The V and J genes are TRBV28 and TRBJ1-1; a tentative D match to TRBD1 spans 6 bases. CDR3 sequence: CASSFSTGRNTEAFF. The DNA sequence is given as TGTGCCAGCAGTTTTTCCACAGGGCGAAACACTGAAGCTTTCTTT.